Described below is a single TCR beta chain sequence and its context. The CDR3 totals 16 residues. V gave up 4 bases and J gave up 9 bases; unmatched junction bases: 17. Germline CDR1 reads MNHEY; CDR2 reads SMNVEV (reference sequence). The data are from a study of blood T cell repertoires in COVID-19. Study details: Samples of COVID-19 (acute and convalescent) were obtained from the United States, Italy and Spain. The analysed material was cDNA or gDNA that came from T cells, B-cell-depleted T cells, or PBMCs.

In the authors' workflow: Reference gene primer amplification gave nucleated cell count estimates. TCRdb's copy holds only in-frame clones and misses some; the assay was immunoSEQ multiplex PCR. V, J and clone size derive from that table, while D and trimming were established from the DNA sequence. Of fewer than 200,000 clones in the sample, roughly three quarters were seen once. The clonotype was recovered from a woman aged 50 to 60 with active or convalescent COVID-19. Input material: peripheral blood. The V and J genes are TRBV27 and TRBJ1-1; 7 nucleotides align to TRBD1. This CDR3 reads CASSSDLLAQGHKAFF. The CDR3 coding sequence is TGTGCCAGCAGTTCTGATCTTTTGGCACAGGGGCATAAAGCTTTCTTT.